The clone carrying this TCR beta chain was picked up one time. Clones were read by immunoSEQ multiplex PCR, and TCRdb kept only the in-frame ones, dropping some. The table shows approximately 52,000 clones, with 92% occurring only once. This sample stems from a study of T cell changes during pregnancy in multiple sclerosis. Germline loops: CDR1 LNHDA, CDR2 SQIVND (reference sequence). With 6 bases clipped from V and 1 base from J, the junction kept 8 bases outside the gene matches. There are 15 residues in the CDR3. The clonotype originates from a female donor with multiple sclerosis, enrolled in a pregnancy study. The sample was CD4+ T cells from peripheral blood mononuclear cells, taken in the third trimester of pregnancy. The rearrangement uses TRBV19 and TRBJ1-1; TRBD1 matches at 7 bases. As DNA, the CDR3 is TGTGCCAGTAGAAGTACGGGACAGAGGAACACTGAAGCTTTCTTT. As protein: CASRSTGQRNTEAFF.